One and the same sample provided the 32 T cell receptor beta chains below, sequenced in a study of long-term antiretroviral therapy in people with HIV. At survey level, the immunoSEQ assay was run in its v3.0 version. This table comes from immunoSEQ multiplex PCR, and its TCRdb copy is limited to in-frame clones, with some not included. Found here are over 20,000 clones, about 88% of them singletons; the top ten hold roughly 3.5%. Here the sequenced sample was unsorted PBMCs, taken 1.9 years after starting antiretroviral therapy. The receptors shown here come from a woman aged 25 to 39 with HIV.

The J gene is TRBJ2-5, the V gene TRBV4-2; 10 nucleotides match TRBD2. Germline lookup yields CDR1 LGHNA and CDR2 YNFKEQ. The junction had 3 bases not matched to a gene; V was cut back by 0 bases and J by 2 bases. This CDR3 has 16 residues. CDR3 protein: CASSQEPAGGQETQYF. The CDR3 nucleotides read TGTGCCAGCAGCCAAGAACCAGCGGGGGGGCAAGAGACCCAGTACTTC.

This chain links TRBV9 with TRBJ2-7, with TRBD1 as a possible D gene (6 bases). The CDR3 spans 13 residues. Germline V gene lookup returns CDR1 SGDLS and CDR2 YYNGEE. The ends were cut back, 3 bases at V and 2 bases at J, with 9 bases in the middle. The CDR3 bases are TGTGCCAGCAGCGACCGGGACACCTACGAGCAGTACTTC. This translates into CASSDRDTYEQYF. The full variable domain, with the rest looked up from reference TRBV9 and TRBJ2-7, is DSGVTQTPKHLITATGQRVTLRCSPRSGDLSVYWYQQSLDQGLQFLIQYYNGEERAKGNILERFSAQQFPDLHSELNLSSLELGDSALYFCASSDRDTYEQYFGPGTRLTVT.

This rearrangement joins TRBV25-1 to TRBJ2-7; D perhaps matches TRBD2 (6 bases). The CDR3 is 16 amino acids. Germline V gene sequence: CDR1 MGHDK, CDR2 SYGVNS. V lost 6 bases and J 4 bases, leaving 22 bases between the germline ends. The CDR3 bases are TGTGCCAGCAGCGCTTGGGGGGACGGCAGGGAGTACGAGCAGTACTTC. This translates into CASSAWGDGREYEQYF.

The chain combines TRBV29-1 with TRBJ1-2, with a weak D call TRBD1 (6 bases). Germline V gene sequence: CDR1 SQVTM, CDR2 ANQGSEA. This CDR3 is 15 amino acids long. Trimming took 7 bases from V and 3 from J, leaving 21 bases between them. CDR3 DNA sequence: TGCAGCGCCAGTGCTGTGGGGGGCCTCTACTATGGCTACACCTTC. Translating it yields CSASAVGGLYYGYTF. The full variable domain, with the rest looked up from reference TRBV29-1 and TRBJ1-2, is SAVISQKPSRDICQRGTSLTIQCQVDSQVTMMFWYRQQPGQSLTLIATANQGSEATYESGFVIDKFPISRPNLTFSTLTVSNMSPEDSSIYLCSASAVGGLYYGYTFGSGTRLTVV.

V usage is TRBV30 and J usage is TRBJ2-1, with 7 bases that match TRBD2. CDR1 and CDR2 (germline): GTSNPN, SVGIG (reference sequence). Losses at the gene ends were 7 bases for V and 2 bases for J; bases not matched to a gene: 5. This CDR3 region has 13 residues. The chain's CDR3 is CALSGDPYNEQFF. CDR3 coding DNA: TGTGCCTTGAGCGGGGATCCCTACAATGAGCAGTTCTTC. The variable domain in full, completed from reference TRBV30 and TRBJ2-1, reads SQTIHQWPATLVQPVGSPLSLECTVEGTSNPNLYWYRQAAGRGLQLLFYSVGIGQISSEVPQNLSASRPQDRQFILSSKKLLLSDSGFYLCALSGDPYNEQFFGPGTRLTVL.

CDR3 protein: CASSVISGSVPDTQYF. CDR3 nucleotides: TGTGCCAGCAGCGTAATCTCAGGGAGTGTACCAGATACGCAGTATTTT. The J gene is TRBJ2-3, the V gene TRBV9; perhaps D is TRBD1 or TRBD2 (5 bases each). Germline lookup yields CDR1 SGDLS and CDR2 YYNGEE. The CDR3 loop spans 16 amino acids. Trimming cost V 1 base and J 4 bases, with 16 bases left between them.

In DNA, the CDR3 is TGTGCCAGCAGCCCCCGGGACCCGCCGAAAGAGACCCAGTACTTC. It specifies CASSPRDPPKETQYF. The chain carries TRBV11-2 and TRBJ2-5; either TRBD1 or TRBD2 may fit D (5 bases each). The CDR3 extends over 15 amino acids. CDR1 is SGHAT and CDR2 is FQNNGV in the germline V gene. V was trimmed by 5 bases and J by 3 bases, leaving 16 bases between them.

This clone turned up a few times. The CDR3 DNA is TGCGCCAGCAGCTTGGATGAGGATGGCTACACCTTC. It specifies CASSLDEDGYTF. J is TRBJ1-2 and V is TRBV5-1; no firm D call. Germline V gene data show CDR1 as SGHRS and CDR2 as YFSETQ. The CDR3 sequence is 12 residues long. The V gene lost 0 bases and the J gene lost 6 bases, with 6 bases spanning the gap.

The rearrangement uses TRBV2 and TRBJ1-5; 7 bases line up with TRBD1. The germline CDR1 and CDR2 sequences are SNHLY and FYNNEI. With 2 bases clipped from V and 4 bases from J, the junction kept 11 bases outside the gene matches. The CDR3 runs to 17 residues. The CDR3: CASSESNAGTENQPQHF. DNA for the CDR3: TGTGCCAGCAGTGAATCCAACGCCGGGACAGAAAATCAGCCCCAGCATTTT.

CDR3 amino acids: CASSLGRGAYEQYV. In DNA form, the CDR3 reads TGTGCCAGCAGCTTAGGTCGGGGAGCCTACGAGCAGTACGTC. The chain uses TRBV11-2 and TRBJ2-7, with D perhaps TRBD2 (5 bases). Per germline, CDR1 SGHAT and CDR2 FQNNGV. CDR3 size: 14 residues. V was pared by 1 base and J by 2 bases, with 9 bases between.

The chain couples TRBV2 to TRBJ2-3; 11 bases align to TRBD1. The CDR3 has 16 amino acids. Germline CDR1 is SNHLY and CDR2 is FYNNEI. Losses at the gene ends were 5 bases for V and 1 base for J; bases not matched to a gene: 5. The CDR3 DNA reads as TGTGCCAGCAGTCGGGACAGGGGGATTGGCACAGATACGCAGTATTTT. Its translation: CASSRDRGIGTDTQYF.

This sequence joins TRBV9 and TRBJ2-5; possible D gene TRBD1, 5 bases. The CDR3 covers 16 residues. V lost 0 bases and J 1 base, leaving 13 bases between the germline ends. Germline CDR1 reads SGDLS; CDR2 reads YYNGEE. The CDR3 DNA reads as TGTGCCAGCAGCGTAGGTGCAGGGCGAGGCCAAGAGACCCAGTACTTC. Translated: CASSVGAGRGQETQYF.

The chain joins TRBV29-1 to TRBJ2-2; D might be TRBD1 (6 bases). With 6 bases removed from V and 4 bases from J, the gap between germline ends came to 12 bases. CDR3 length: 13 residues. The germline gives CDR1 SQVTM, CDR2 ANQGSEA. The CDR3 coding sequence is TGCAGCGTACTCACAGGGAGCACCGGGGAGCTGTTTTTT. It yields the protein CSVLTGSTGELFF.

This clone appeared a few times. The rearrangement joins TRBV7-9 to TRBJ1-6; TRBD1 aligns across 11 bases. V shed 3 bases, J shed 8 bases, and the junction held 3 bases outside the gene matches. The CDR3 is 15 residues long. The germline gives CDR1 SEHNR, CDR2 FQNEAQ (reference sequence). The CDR3 is CASSLVGQGDSPLHF. Here the CDR3 DNA reads TGTGCCAGCAGCTTGGTGGGACAGGGGGATTCACCCCTCCACTTT. Drawing the rest from reference TRBV7-9 and TRBJ1-6, the complete variable domain is DTGVSQNPRHKITKRGQNVTFRCDPISEHNRLYWYRQTLGQGPEFLTYFQNEAQLEKSRLLSDRFSAERPKGSFSTLEIQRTEQGDSAMYLCASSLVGQGDSPLHFGNGTRLTVT.

V is TRBV7-3 and J is TRBJ1-1; 8 bases agree with TRBD1. V was clipped by 2 bases and J by 4 bases; unmatched bases: 3. The V gene's germline CDR1 is SGHTA and CDR2 FQGTGA. This CDR3 has 14 residues. Here the CDR3 reads CASSLQGAVTEAFF. DNA of the CDR3: TGTGCCAGCAGCTTACAGGGGGCAGTCACTGAAGCTTTCTTT.

The rearrangement links TRBV25-1 to TRBJ2-5, with unresolved D. Germline V CDR1 and CDR2: MGHDK, SYGVNS. The V and J ends lost 1 base and 3 bases respectively, with 21 bases between them. The CDR3 extends over 18 amino acids. The CDR3 spells CASSESRTSLSSEETQYF. CDR3 nucleotides: TGTGCCAGCAGTGAATCGCGGACCTCCTTAAGCTCCGAAGAGACCCAGTACTTC.

The chain employs TRBV7-9 and TRBJ1-1; no reliable D call. Trimming took 6 bases from V and 1 from J, leaving 9 bases between them. The V gene's germline CDR1 is SEHNR and CDR2 FQNEAQ (reference sequence). The CDR3 extends over 13 amino acids. CDR3 in amino acids: CASSYQENTEAFF. The CDR3 coding sequence is TGTGCCAGCAGTTACCAGGAGAACACTGAAGCTTTCTTT.

This chain links TRBV6-6 with TRBJ1-2, with D unclear. This CDR3 is 14 amino acids long. V dropped 5 bases and J dropped 0 bases, with 10 bases sitting between them. Per germline, CDR1 MNHNY and CDR2 SVGAGI (reference sequence). CDR3 in DNA: TGTGCCAGCAGTGGTCAACTCACTAACTATGGCTACACCTTC. Amino acids: CASSGQLTNYGYTF.

There are a few counts of this clone. The gene calls are TRBV28 and TRBJ2-7; weak D call: TRBD1 (5 bases). V dropped 7 bases and J dropped 3 bases, with 13 bases sitting between them. The CDR3 extends over 13 amino acids. CDR1 and CDR2 from the germline V gene are MDHEN and SYDVKM. The CDR3 nucleotides are TGTGCCAGCATTAGTCGACAGAGCTACGAGCAGTACTTC. This gives the protein CASISRQSYEQYF.

DNA of the CDR3: TGTGCCAGCAGCACGCGAAGGGGATCGGGCACTGAAGCTTTCTTT. As protein: CASSTRRGSGTEAFF. The chain links TRBV14 to TRBJ1-1, with TRBD1 as a possible D gene (5 bases). The CDR3 spans 15 residues. Germline CDR1 SGHDN, CDR2 FVKESK. Between the trimmed V and J ends, which lost 5 bases and 4 bases, there was a span of 17 bases.

This clone was seen once. The gene calls are TRBV5-1 and TRBJ1-3; D unresolved. Germline V gives CDR1 SGHRS, CDR2 YFSETQ. V was trimmed by 1 base and J by 3 bases, leaving 11 bases between them. This CDR3 region has 15 residues. The CDR3 loop reads CASSLSPIGGNTIYF. For the CDR3, the DNA is TGCGCCAGCAGCTTGTCTCCGATAGGTGGAAACACCATATATTTT.

V usage is TRBV4-1 and J usage is TRBJ2-1; 8 positions match TRBD2. This CDR3 has 13 amino acids. Germline V gene data show CDR1 as MGHRA and CDR2 as YSYEKL. J was trimmed by 8 bases and V by 5 bases; bases with no gene match: 5. The DNA for the CDR3 is TGCGCCAGCAGCGCCGGACTAGCCGATGAGCAGTTCTTC. This translates into CASSAGLADEQFF.

As regards this clone: One end of the junction does not line up with germline, which may come from a read error. The same CDR3 arises from other DNA sequences in this sample as well. The V gene is TRBV13, the J gene TRBJ1-1; D not resolved. Germline V lookup: CDR1 PRHDT, CDR2 FYEKMQ (reference sequence). The CDR3 runs to 14 residues. CDR3 sequence (DNA): TGTGCCAGCAGCTCTTTTGGGGAGAACACTGAAGCTTTTTTT. This codes for CASSSFGENTEAFF. The entire variable domain, with the rest obtained from reference TRBV13 and TRBJ1-1, is as follows: AAGVIQSPRHLIKEKRETATLKCYPIPRHDTVYWYQQGPGQDPQFLISFYEKMQSDKGSIPDRFSAQQFSDYHSELNMSSLELGDSALYFCASSSFGENTEAFFGQGTRLTVV.

The chain joins TRBV7-3 to TRBJ2-7; 9 bases are a match to TRBD1. The CDR3 runs to 13 residues. The V gene end was trimmed by 5 bases and the J gene end by 4 bases; junction bases not matched to a gene: 3. Germline CDR1 SGHTA, CDR2 FQGTGA. The CDR3 loop reads CASSTGQGYEQYF. The DNA for the CDR3 is TGTGCCAGCAGCACGGGACAGGGATACGAGCAGTACTTC.

The rearrangement uses TRBV7-6 and TRBJ2-5; tentatively, D is TRBD2 (7 bases). V was clipped by 0 bases and J by 5 bases, with 10 bases between them. Per the germline V gene, CDR1 is SGHVS and CDR2 is FNYEAQ. CDR3 length: 14 residues. CDR3: CASSLAGGRETQYF. Written as DNA, the CDR3 is TGTGCCAGCAGCTTAGCGGGGGGGCGGGAGACCCAGTACTTC.

The J gene is TRBJ1-2, the V gene TRBV4-1; no firm D call. This CDR3 spans 14 amino acids. V was trimmed by 1 base and J by 0 bases, leaving 6 bases between them. Germline V gene data show CDR1 as MGHRA and CDR2 as YSYEKL. The CDR3 DNA sequence: TGCGCCAGCAGCCAAGGGATAACTAACTATGGCTACACCTTC. It is translated as CASSQGITNYGYTF.

The CDR3 DNA follows: TGTGCCAGCAGTGAAAGCGGGAGAGGCTACACCTTC. Amino acids: CASSESGRGYTF. This chain connects TRBV6-1 to TRBJ1-2; D unresolved. The CDR3 runs 12 residues. Trimming pared 2 bases from V and 8 bases from J, leaving 9 bases between. The germline V gene has CDR1 MNHNS and CDR2 SASEGT.

The chain uses TRBV19 and TRBJ2-5; 7 bases agree with TRBD1. V trimming: 6 bases; J trimming: 9 bases; junction bases outside the gene matches: 16. Germline V lookup: CDR1 LNHDA, CDR2 SQIVND (reference sequence). CDR3 length: 15 residues. The CDR3 sequence: CASRNTGAGKRPQYF. The CDR3 bases are TGTGCCAGTAGAAATACAGGGGCCGGCAAGAGACCCCAGTACTTC.

The rearrangement links TRBV2 to TRBJ2-1, with 9 bases aligning to TRBD2. In germline, CDR1 is SNHLY, CDR2 FYNNEI. The CDR3 contains 15 residues. Trimming took 2 bases from V and 5 from J; bases not matched to a gene: 4. CDR3 protein: CASSEWSSGDNEQFF. DNA for the CDR3: TGTGCCAGCAGTGAATGGTCTAGCGGGGACAATGAGCAGTTCTTC.

V gene TRBV25-1 combines with J gene TRBJ2-5; D unclear. V dropped 3 bases and J dropped 2 bases, with 7 bases sitting between them. Germline assignment: CDR1 MGHDK and CDR2 SYGVNS. The CDR3 is 13 amino acids. CDR3 in DNA: TGTGCCAGCAGTGATCCTTTTCAAGAGACCCAGTACTTC. Amino acids: CASSDPFQETQYF.

J is TRBJ1-3 and V is TRBV5-1, with TRBD1 matching 7 bases. CDR3 length: 17 residues. V shed 4 bases, J shed 0 bases, and the junction held 10 bases outside the gene matches. Germline CDR1 reads SGHRS; CDR2 reads YFSETQ. Here the CDR3 reads CASSQGQLDFSGNTIYF. CDR3 DNA: TGCGCCAGCAGCCAGGGACAGCTAGATTTCTCTGGAAACACCATATATTTT.

The chain uses TRBV6-1 and TRBJ1-2; D call uncertain. Trimming removed 7 bases at V and 2 bases at J, with 5 bases between. The CDR3 is 11 residues long. CDR1 is MNHNS, CDR2 SASEGT, per germline. This CDR3 is CASMENYGYTF. The CDR3 DNA is TGTGCCAGCATGGAGAACTATGGCTACACCTTC.